Below are 32 T cell receptor beta chains sequenced from a single sample in a study of beta chain features in type 1 diabetes. The entirety of the isolated RNA underwent reverse transcription, so expressed TCRB transcripts were sequenced. Sequencing was performed with immunoSEQ multiplex PCR; in TCRdb, only in-frame clones are kept and a portion is missing. The sample lists under 300,000 clones; around 7.8% were seen once. The sequencing input was central memory CD4+ T cells from blood. Source of these receptors: a woman aged 18-29 years in good health.

V usage is TRBV7-4 and J usage is TRBJ2-7, with 7 bases matching TRBD2. Germline lookup yields CDR1 SGHVT and CDR2 SQSDAQ. The CDR3 spans 12 residues. Trimming at V came to 4 bases and at J to 9 bases, leaving 6 bases not matched to a gene. CDR3 nucleotide sequence: TGTGCCAGCAGCTCGACTAGCATCGGGCAGTACTTC. Its protein is CASSSTSIGQYF.

J is TRBJ2-1 and V is TRBV20-1; D is perhaps TRBD2 (5 bases). The germline V and J ends were trimmed by 3 bases and 12 bases, with 9 bases remaining between them. The CDR3 spans 10 residues. Germline V gene lookup returns CDR1 DFQATT and CDR2 SNEGSKA (reference sequence). The CDR3 sequence: CSASTSVQFF. CDR3 nucleotides: TGCAGTGCTAGCACTAGTGTGCAGTTCTTC.

This clone was observed a few times. This chain uses TRBV18 with TRBJ2-2; no definite D call. Trimming took off 4 bases at V and 3 bases at J, with 15 bases between the two ends. This CDR3 has 16 residues. The germline V gene encodes CDR1 KGHSH and CDR2 LQKENI. The CDR3 here is CASSLFRPPDTGELFF. Written as DNA, the CDR3 is TGTGCCAGCTCACTTTTCCGCCCTCCGGACACCGGGGAGCTGTTTTTT.

The chain uses TRBV7-9 and TRBJ2-7, with a weak D call TRBD1 (6 bases). Germline-derived CDR1 and CDR2 are SEHNR and FQNEAQ (reference sequence). The CDR3 covers 14 residues. Trimming stripped 5 bases from V and 1 base from J, with 12 bases between. In DNA form, the CDR3 reads TGTGCCAGCAGCCCCAGGGACAAGTCCTACGAGCAGTACTTC. Encoded protein: CASSPRDKSYEQYF.

This sequence joins TRBV7-2 and TRBJ2-7; D is uncertain. The CDR3 length is 15 residues. Germline assignment: CDR1 SGHTA and CDR2 FQGNSA. V lost 2 bases, J lost 4 bases, and 15 bases lay in between. The CDR3: CASSLNSLLGYEQYV. The CDR3 nucleotides are TGTGCCAGCAGCTTAAATAGCCTTTTGGGTTACGAGCAGTACGTC.

This clone occurred once. V is TRBV6-5 and J is TRBJ1-1, with D unresolved. Germline values: CDR1 MNHEY, CDR2 SVGAGI. V was trimmed by 6 bases and J by 0 bases, leaving 14 bases between them. CDR3 size: 15 residues. CDR3 coding DNA: TGTGCCAGCAGAACCCCTGGTGCGATGAACACTGAAGCTTTCTTT. The encoded protein is CASRTPGAMNTEAFF.

This clone has at least ten counts. This rearrangement joins TRBV29-1 to TRBJ1-2; 8 nucleotides line up with TRBD1. V trimming: 6 bases; J trimming: 3 bases; junction bases outside the gene matches: 6. The CDR3 sequence is 13 residues long. Germline V gene sequence: CDR1 SQVTM, CDR2 ANQGSEA. The CDR3 region is CSVAVTGDYGYTF. CDR3 DNA: TGCAGCGTCGCCGTGACAGGGGACTATGGCTACACCTTC.

This clone was recorded a few times. The J gene is TRBJ1-6, the V gene TRBV4-2; D uncertain. CDR1 is LGHNA, CDR2 YNFKEQ, per germline. V shed 2 bases and J shed 10 bases, with 9 bases lying between them. CDR3 length: 13 amino acids. In DNA form, the CDR3 reads TGTGCCAGCAGCCAAATGAAGGCCTCACCCCTCCACTTT. Translation: CASSQMKASPLHF.

This clone was seen a few times. This chain connects TRBV13 to TRBJ2-1; perhaps TRBD2 as D (6 bases). The CDR3 spans 13 residues. Per germline, CDR1 PRHDT and CDR2 FYEKMQ (reference sequence). Deletions cut 3 bases from V and 6 bases from J, with 9 bases between. The CDR3 here is CASSLEGPNEQFF. The CDR3 bases are TGTGCCAGCAGCTTGGAGGGTCCCAATGAGCAGTTCTTC. The full variable domain, with the rest looked up from reference TRBV13 and TRBJ2-1, is AAGVIQSPRHLIKEKRETATLKCYPIPRHDTVYWYQQGPGQDPQFLISFYEKMQSDKGSIPDRFSAQQFSDYHSELNMSSLELGDSALYFCASSLEGPNEQFFGPGTRLTVL.

This clone was detected only a few times. The chain employs TRBV7-2 and TRBJ2-7, with D possibly being TRBD1 (5 bases). CDR1 is SGHTA and CDR2 is FQGNSA in the germline V gene. This CDR3 is 14 amino acids long. Trimming left V 7 bases short and J 2 bases short, with 15 bases between. The CDR3 nucleotides read TGTGCCAGCATGCGGCGGCAGGGCCCCTACGAGCAGTACTTC. It translates to CASMRRQGPYEQYF.

This clone was detected only a few times. The chain combines TRBV5-4 with TRBJ2-5; TRBD2 agrees at 8 bases. This CDR3 comprises 14 residues. V lost 4 bases and J lost 4; bases outside the gene matches: 6. The germline V gene has CDR1 SGHNT and CDR2 YYREEE (reference sequence). The CDR3 nucleotides read TGTGCCAGCAGCCCGGGACTAGGGGGAGAGACCCAGTACTTC. Translated: CASSPGLGGETQYF.

V and J are TRBV4-3 and TRBJ1-4; the D is unclear. CDR3 length: 16 amino acids. The germline CDR1 and CDR2 sequences are LGHNA and YSLEER. V was pared by 8 bases and J by 0 bases, with 16 bases between. The CDR3 sequence is CASRVGIIATNEKLFF. CDR3 DNA sequence: TGCGCCAGCCGAGTGGGGATTATTGCAACTAATGAAAAACTGTTTTTT.

This chain connects TRBV7-2 to TRBJ2-6, with D perhaps matching TRBD1 (6 bases). CDR3 length: 15 residues. Germline values: CDR1 SGHTA, CDR2 FQGNSA. V shed 5 bases and J shed 2 bases, with 10 bases lying between them. The CDR3 coding sequence is TGTGCCAGCAGCCCCGACAGGACTGGGGCCAACGTCCTGACTTTC. This encodes CASSPDRTGANVLTF. Full variable domain (outside the CDR3, taken from reference TRBV7-2 and TRBJ2-6): GAGVSQSPSNKVTEKGKDVELRCDPISGHTALYWYRQSLGQGLEFLIYFQGNSAPDKSGLPSDRFSAERTGGSVSTLTIQRTQQEDSAVYLCASSPDRTGANVLTFGAGSRLTVL.

This clone was seen a handful of times. The genes are TRBV13 and TRBJ1-2; tentatively, D is TRBD1 (5 bases). CDR3 size: 14 residues. Trimming removed 1 base at V and 6 bases at J, with 12 bases between. CDR1 PRHDT and CDR2 FYEKMQ come from the germline V gene (reference sequence). The CDR3 loop is CASSLAQGGDGYTF. CDR3 bases: TGTGCCAGCAGCTTAGCTCAGGGCGGAGATGGCTACACCTTC.

This clone was detected a few times. The chain is built from TRBV11-2 and TRBJ2-3; a weak D match, TRBD1 (5 bases). With 5 bases removed from V and 4 bases from J, the gap between germline ends came to 19 bases. The CDR3 is 16 amino acids. Germline V gives CDR1 SGHAT, CDR2 FQNNGV. The CDR3, as DNA: TGTGCCAGCAGCGCCCAGGGTCCCTCCGTAGCAGATACGCAGTATTTT. Translating it yields CASSAQGPSVADTQYF.

The CDR3 reads CASSQAGAGDKNIQYF. CDR3 sequence (DNA): TGTGCCAGCAGCCAAGCCGGAGCGGGAGACAAAAACATTCAGTACTTC. This chain joins TRBV4-2 and TRBJ2-4, with 8 bases aligning to TRBD2. CDR3 length: 16 amino acids. Germline values: CDR1 LGHNA, CDR2 YNFKEQ. After removal of 1 base from V and 3 bases from J, the junction contained 5 bases not matched to a gene.

There are many counts of this clone. The V and J genes are TRBV2 and TRBJ1-1; D not resolved. There are 13 residues in the CDR3. The V and J ends lost 7 bases and 0 bases respectively, with 9 bases between them. From germline, CDR1 is SNHLY and CDR2 FYNNEI. In nucleotides, the CDR3 is TGTGCCAGCAAGGACCTCATGAACACTGAAGCTTTCTTT. This translates into CASKDLMNTEAFF.

A word on this clone: The germline gene is not matched at one end of the junction; a read error may be the cause. The genes are TRBV5-8 and TRBJ2-5; 13 bases are shared with TRBD2. This CDR3 is 19 amino acids long. Germline-derived CDR1 and CDR2 are SGHTS and YDEGEE. The CDR3 region has the DNA TGCGCCAGCAGCTCACTAGCGGGAGGGCCTTACCAAGCGGAAGAGACCCAGTACTTC. This codes for CASSSLAGGPYQAEETQYF.

This clone was recorded a few times. This chain joins TRBV4-3 and TRBJ2-3; unclear D gene. Germline V gene sequence: CDR1 LGHNA, CDR2 YSLEER. Trimming stripped 0 bases from V and 7 bases from J, with 14 bases between. The CDR3 totals 15 residues. Written as DNA, the CDR3 is TGCGCCAGCAGCCAAGATAGTGGCGGAACCCATACGCAGTATTTT. Translated, it gives CASSQDSGGTHTQYF.

In this sample, this clone turned up a few times. This chain joins TRBV7-2 and TRBJ2-4; a weak D match, TRBD2 (5 bases). CDR1 is SGHTA, CDR2 FQGNSA, per germline. V lost 5 bases, J lost 8 bases, and 13 bases lay in between. The CDR3 totals 13 residues. In nucleotides, the CDR3 is TGTGCCAGCAGCCGATATAAGGAGGACATTCAGTACTTC. Amino acids: CASSRYKEDIQYF.

The genes are TRBV18 and TRBJ2-5; TRBD1 might be the D (6 bases). Germline CDR1 KGHSH, CDR2 LQKENI. The CDR3 totals 16 residues. V was clipped by 5 bases and J by 0 bases, with 16 bases between them. CDR3: CASSSARQANQETQYF. CDR3 sequence (DNA): TGTGCCAGCTCATCCGCCCGACAGGCAAACCAAGAGACCCAGTACTTC.

This clone has only a few counts. The chain combines TRBV30 with TRBJ2-7; D remains unclear. V dropped 1 base and J dropped 2 bases, with 3 bases sitting between them. This CDR3 region has 11 residues. Germline V CDR1 and CDR2: GTSNPN, SVGIG (reference sequence). The CDR3 spells CAWSAAYEQYF. The CDR3, as DNA: TGTGCCTGGAGTGCCGCCTACGAGCAGTACTTC.

The chain combines TRBV7-9 with TRBJ2-5; weak D call: TRBD2 (6 bases). The germline V gene encodes CDR1 SEHNR and CDR2 FQNEAQ (reference sequence). Trimming took off 5 bases at V and 5 bases at J, with 18 bases between the two ends. The CDR3 extends over 15 amino acids. The CDR3 reads CASSTARGGGETQYF. CDR3 DNA: TGTGCCAGCAGCACAGCGCGGGGAGGCGGGGAGACCCAGTACTTC.

The J gene is TRBJ2-2, the V gene TRBV5-1, with D unclear. V lost 4 bases to trimming and J lost 3 bases, with 10 bases between them. Germline V lookup: CDR1 SGHRS, CDR2 YFSETQ. The CDR3 has 14 residues. CDR3 amino acids: CASSPLGDTGELFF. CDR3 nucleotide sequence: TGCGCCAGCAGCCCTCTGGGCGACACCGGGGAGCTGTTTTTT.

For this clone: This sample includes further DNA sequences coding for the same CDR3. V is TRBV7-3 and J is TRBJ1-6; 7 bases are a match to TRBD1. The CDR3 totals 17 residues. From germline, CDR1 is SGHTA and CDR2 FQGTGA. V was pared by 0 bases and J by 0 bases, with 2 bases of the junction left unmatched. The CDR3 DNA reads TGTGCCAGCAGCTTAACGGGACAGAGCTCCTATAATTCACCCCTCCACTTT. Amino acids: CASSLTGQSSYNSPLHF. The full variable domain, in which reference TRBV7-3 and TRBJ1-6 provide the parts outside the CDR3, is GAGVSQTPSNKVTEKGKYVELRCDPISGHTALYWYRQSLGQGPEFLIYFQGTGAADDSGLPNDRFFAVRPEGSVSTLKIQRTERGDSAVYLCASSLTGQSSYNSPLHFGNGTRLTVT.

This clone was counted many times. This rearrangement joins TRBV7-9 to TRBJ1-4; no firm D call. The CDR3 has 10 amino acids. CDR1 and CDR2 from the germline V gene are SEHNR and FQNEAQ (reference sequence). CDR3 bases: TGTCACAGCAACCTAAAAAAACTGTTTTTT. Amino acid sequence: CHSNLKKLFF. Based on the CDR3 plus reference TRBV7-9 and TRBJ1-4, the full variable domain is DTGVSQNPRHKITKRGQNVTFRCDPISEHNRLYWYRQTLGQGPEFLTYFQNEAQLEKSRLLSDRFSAERPKGSFSTLEIQRTEQGDSAMYLCHSNLKKLFFGSGTQLSVL.

V usage is TRBV7-2 and J usage is TRBJ2-4; 12 nucleotides align to TRBD2. CDR3 length: 14 residues. The V segment lost 3 bases and the J segment 13 bases; nucleotides outside the gene matches: 7. CDR1 and CDR2 from the germline V gene are SGHTA and FQGNSA. CDR3 nucleotide sequence: TGTGCCAGCAGCTTGTCGATTCTAGCGGGAGGGCAGTACTTC. Translated, it gives CASSLSILAGGQYF. The whole variable domain, remainder taken from reference TRBV7-2 and TRBJ2-4, is GAGVSQSPSNKVTEKGKDVELRCDPISGHTALYWYRQSLGQGLEFLIYFQGNSAPDKSGLPSDRFSAERTGGSVSTLTIQRTQQEDSAVYLCASSLSILAGGQYFGAGTRLSVL.

In its sample, this clone was seen many times. V gene TRBV18 combines with J gene TRBJ2-2; TRBD2 matches at 8 bases. The CDR3 runs 17 residues. Germline V gene lookup returns CDR1 KGHSH and CDR2 LQKENI. The J segment lost 1 base and the V segment lost 1 base, leaving 5 bases of the junction unmatched. The CDR3, as DNA: TGTGCCAGCTCACCACGAGCGGGGGAGATGAACACCGGGGAGCTGTTTTTT. Amino acids: CASSPRAGEMNTGELFF.

CDR3 sequence (DNA): TGTGCCAGCAGCTTATTACGGGAGAGCACAGATACGCAGTATTTT. The encoded protein is CASSLLRESTDTQYF. The V and J genes are TRBV7-8 and TRBJ2-3, with a tentative D call TRBD2 (6 bases). Deletions cut 2 bases from V and 0 bases from J, with 9 bases between. Germline V CDR1 and CDR2: SGHVS, FQNEAQ. CDR3 length equals 15 residues.

This clone was detected many times. V usage is TRBV29-1 and J usage is TRBJ2-3; D is perhaps TRBD1 (6 bases). This CDR3 has 15 residues. Looked up from germline, CDR1 is SQVTM and CDR2 is ANQGSEA. Trimming left V 7 bases short and J 4 bases short, with 21 bases between. In DNA, the CDR3 is TGCAGCGCCAAAATGGCCGTGACAGGTTCAGATACGCAGTATTTT. Its protein product is CSAKMAVTGSDTQYF.

As for this clone: Other DNA sequences of this sample code for an identical CDR3. The rearrangement joins TRBV6-5 to TRBJ1-5, with TRBD1 matching over 7 bases. The CDR3 is 14 residues long. J gave up 1 base and V 6 bases, and 3 bases lay outside the gene matches. Germline lookup yields CDR1 MNHEY and CDR2 SVGAGI. As DNA, the CDR3 is TGTGCCAGCAGCTACAGGGGCAGCAATCAGCCCCAGCATTTT. The encoded protein is CASSYRGSNQPQHF.

In the case of this clone: Distinct nucleotide sequences in the sample also encode this CDR3. This rearrangement joins TRBV5-6 to TRBJ2-5; D may be TRBD2 (5 bases). Germline V CDR1 and CDR2: SGHDT, YYEEEE. The length of the CDR3 is 14 residues. V lost 0 bases and J lost 2, with 8 bases in between. In DNA, the CDR3 is TGTGCCAGCAGCTTGGAGCGGCTACAAGAGACCCAGTACTTC. This sequence encodes CASSLERLQETQYF.